One sample yielded the 19 T cell receptor beta chains listed below, sequenced in a study of technical replicates of blood from a handful of donors. Profiled with immunoSEQ multiplex PCR; TCRdb holds only in-frame clones, not every one. The table has tens of thousands of clones, under 95% seen once; the top ten hold approximately 0.4%. Material for sequencing was T cells isolated from PBMCs. The source is a human donor in good health.

The chain uses TRBV6-5 and TRBJ2-3, with D possibly being TRBD2 (5 bases). This CDR3 spans 16 amino acids. Germline V lookup: CDR1 MNHEY, CDR2 SVGAGI. Trimming removed 2 bases at V and 6 bases at J, with 18 bases between. In DNA, the CDR3 is TGTGCCAGCAGTTACAAGAGGGAAAGCCCTACGGATACGCAGTATTTT. Its translation: CASSYKRESPTDTQYF.

The gene calls are TRBV7-6 and TRBJ1-4; 10 bases map to TRBD1. CDR3 length: 15 amino acids. Losses at the gene ends were 2 bases for V and 8 bases for J; bases not matched to a gene: 5. CDR1 SGHVS and CDR2 FNYEAQ come from the germline V gene. The CDR3 nucleotides read TGTGCCAGCAGCTTACTCCGGGACAGGGGCGAAAAACTGTTTTTT. It specifies CASSLLRDRGEKLFF.

The chain has TRBV6-5 and TRBJ2-7; D is perhaps TRBD2 (6 bases). This CDR3 is built from 15 residues. Germline V gene sequence: CDR1 MNHEY, CDR2 SVGAGI. Trimming removed 4 bases at V and 4 bases at J, with 17 bases between. CDR3 sequence: CASSFEPGLPYEQYF. CDR3 in DNA: TGTGCCAGCAGTTTCGAACCGGGACTTCCATACGAGCAGTACTTC.

The J gene is TRBJ1-2, the V gene TRBV7-3; unclear D gene. The CDR3 runs to 12 residues. CDR1 is SGHTA, CDR2 FQGTGA, per germline. The V and J ends lost 2 bases and 3 bases respectively, with 4 bases between them. The CDR3 DNA follows: TGTGCCAGCAGCTTACAGGACTATGGCTACACCTTC. It is translated as CASSLQDYGYTF.

Remarks on this clone: The limits of the CDR3 on the DNA are not certain, so only TCRdb's listed CDR3 is given. This rearrangement joins TRBV28 to TRBJ1-2. From germline, CDR1 is MDHEN and CDR2 SYDVKM. The CDR3 is 11 amino acids in total, end residues counted. CDR3 sequence reads: CASSSWGVGTF.

The chain couples TRBV9 to TRBJ1-1; no firm D call. Germline V lookup: CDR1 SGDLS, CDR2 YYNGEE. The CDR3 runs 21 residues. Between the trimmed V and J ends, which lost 5 bases and 0 bases, there was a span of 32 bases. The DNA of the CDR3 is TGTGCCAGCAGTACAAGACCCAGAGGTCCCGACTTAACTAAGATGAACACTGAAGCTTTCTTT. This translates into CASSTRPRGPDLTKMNTEAFF.

The CDR3 nucleotides are TGTGCCAGCAGCTTAGGGTCTAGCGTCGGCACAGATACGCAGTATTTT. Its protein is CASSLGSSVGTDTQYF. This chain links TRBV7-8 with TRBJ2-3, with D tentatively TRBD2 (6 bases). The germline V and J ends were trimmed by 1 base and 1 base, with 12 bases remaining between them. CDR3 size: 16 residues. Looked up from germline, CDR1 is SGHVS and CDR2 is FQNEAQ.

The chain is built from TRBV11-2 and TRBJ2-7; a possible D gene is TRBD2 (6 bases). The CDR3 is 13 amino acids. V was clipped by 5 bases and J by 4 bases, with 12 bases between them. The germline CDR1 and CDR2 sequences are SGHAT and FQNNGV. CDR3 sequence reads: CASSPSGGYEQYF. CDR3 coding DNA: TGTGCCAGCAGCCCCTCCGGGGGTTACGAGCAGTACTTC.

The chain employs TRBV9 and TRBJ2-3, with D maybe TRBD1 (6 bases). V was shortened by 1 base and J by 3 bases, with 12 bases between the two germline ends. Germline V gene data show CDR1 as SGDLS and CDR2 as YYNGEE. The CDR3 totals 15 residues. The CDR3 is CASSVRDKGTDTQYF. In DNA form, the CDR3 reads TGTGCCAGCAGCGTACGGGACAAGGGGACAGATACGCAGTATTTT.

This chain links TRBV6-5 with TRBJ1-1; 7 nucleotides line up with TRBD1. V trimming: 6 bases; J trimming: 0 bases; junction bases outside the gene matches: 4. In germline, CDR1 is MNHEY, CDR2 SVGAGI. The CDR3 length is 14 residues. CDR3 loop: CASRTGIMNTEAFF. The CDR3 DNA follows: TGTGCCAGCAGGACAGGGATTATGAACACTGAAGCTTTCTTT.

This clone has a single count. The rearrangement links TRBV28 to TRBJ2-7; unclear D gene. The CDR3 runs 17 residues. Germline V gene sequence: CDR1 MDHEN, CDR2 SYDVKM. The V end was cut by 4 bases, the J end by 3 bases, with 22 bases between. CDR3 bases: TGTGCCAGCAGTTCTCCCGTGGGTCGGCGACTTCTCTACGAGCAGTACTTC. This codes for CASSSPVGRRLLYEQYF.

The J gene is TRBJ2-3, the V gene TRBV2; TRBD2 matches at 14 bases. The length of the CDR3 is 15 residues. From germline, CDR1 is SNHLY and CDR2 FYNNEI. V lost 5 bases to trimming and J lost 7 bases; unmatched junction nucleotides: 5. DNA of the CDR3: TGTGCCAGCAGTCCCGGGACTAGCGGGAGAAATACGCAGTATTTT. Encoded protein: CASSPGTSGRNTQYF.

The V and J genes are TRBV6-1 and TRBJ2-7, with D tentatively TRBD1 (6 bases). The CDR3 is 12 residues long. Trimming pared 9 bases from V and 4 bases from J, leaving 13 bases between. CDR1 MNHNS and CDR2 SASEGT come from the germline V gene. For the CDR3, the DNA is TGTGCCAGTTGGGGACATCTATACGAGCAGTACTTC. Translated, it gives CASWGHLYEQYF.

The chain links TRBV4-3 to TRBJ1-2, with D possibly being TRBD1 (6 bases). Trimming took 0 bases from V and 7 from J, leaving 15 bases between them. Per the germline V gene, CDR1 is LGHNA and CDR2 is YSLEER. This CDR3 comprises 15 residues. The CDR3 bases are TGCGCCAGCAGCCAAGATAGCGCACAGGGCGGTGGCTACACCTTC. This translates into CASSQDSAQGGGYTF.

This chain joins TRBV6-1 and TRBJ1-3; tentatively, D is TRBD1 (6 bases). This CDR3 spans 15 amino acids. V was trimmed by 5 bases and J by 0 bases, leaving 11 bases between them. Per germline, CDR1 MNHNS and CDR2 SASEGT. The CDR3 coding sequence is TGTGCCAGCAGTACGACAGGACTCTCTGGAAACACCATATATTTT. Translation: CASSTTGLSGNTIYF.

The chain recombines TRBV5-6 with TRBJ1-2; TRBD1 matches at 10 bases. Germline assignment: CDR1 SGHDT and CDR2 YYEEEE. There are 15 residues in the CDR3. Losses at the gene ends were 0 bases for V and 5 bases for J; bases not matched to a gene: 4. CDR3 coding DNA: TGTGCCAGCAGCTTGGGGACAGGGGGTTATTATGGCTACACCTTC. Amino acid sequence: CASSLGTGGYYGYTF.

CDR3 nucleotides: TGTGCCAGCAAACTAGGCTACGAGCAGTACTTC. This sequence encodes CASKLGYEQYF. V usage is TRBV19 and J usage is TRBJ2-7; D may be TRBD2 (5 bases). This CDR3 has 11 residues. Trimming cost V 9 bases and J 3 bases, with 9 bases left between them. CDR1 is LNHDA and CDR2 is SQIVND in the germline V gene (reference sequence).

This sequence joins TRBV7-9 and TRBJ2-2, with 8 bases that match TRBD2. Germline V CDR1 and CDR2: SEHNR, FQNEAQ (reference sequence). J lost 5 bases, V lost 1 base, and 3 bases had no gene match. The CDR3 runs 15 residues. CDR3 DNA: TGTGCCAGCAGCTTAGACATAGCGGGGACCGGGGAGCTGTTTTTT. This codes for CASSLDIAGTGELFF.

This clone was found once. V gene TRBV5-5 combines with J gene TRBJ2-7; 8 bases map to TRBD2. The germline V gene has CDR1 SGHKS and CDR2 YYEKEE (reference sequence). V lost 4 bases to trimming and J lost 4 bases; unmatched junction nucleotides: 7. This CDR3 comprises 14 residues. The CDR3 DNA sequence: TGTGCCAGCAGCCCTAGCGGGTGGATGTACGAGCAGTACTTC. Amino acid sequence: CASSPSGWMYEQYF.